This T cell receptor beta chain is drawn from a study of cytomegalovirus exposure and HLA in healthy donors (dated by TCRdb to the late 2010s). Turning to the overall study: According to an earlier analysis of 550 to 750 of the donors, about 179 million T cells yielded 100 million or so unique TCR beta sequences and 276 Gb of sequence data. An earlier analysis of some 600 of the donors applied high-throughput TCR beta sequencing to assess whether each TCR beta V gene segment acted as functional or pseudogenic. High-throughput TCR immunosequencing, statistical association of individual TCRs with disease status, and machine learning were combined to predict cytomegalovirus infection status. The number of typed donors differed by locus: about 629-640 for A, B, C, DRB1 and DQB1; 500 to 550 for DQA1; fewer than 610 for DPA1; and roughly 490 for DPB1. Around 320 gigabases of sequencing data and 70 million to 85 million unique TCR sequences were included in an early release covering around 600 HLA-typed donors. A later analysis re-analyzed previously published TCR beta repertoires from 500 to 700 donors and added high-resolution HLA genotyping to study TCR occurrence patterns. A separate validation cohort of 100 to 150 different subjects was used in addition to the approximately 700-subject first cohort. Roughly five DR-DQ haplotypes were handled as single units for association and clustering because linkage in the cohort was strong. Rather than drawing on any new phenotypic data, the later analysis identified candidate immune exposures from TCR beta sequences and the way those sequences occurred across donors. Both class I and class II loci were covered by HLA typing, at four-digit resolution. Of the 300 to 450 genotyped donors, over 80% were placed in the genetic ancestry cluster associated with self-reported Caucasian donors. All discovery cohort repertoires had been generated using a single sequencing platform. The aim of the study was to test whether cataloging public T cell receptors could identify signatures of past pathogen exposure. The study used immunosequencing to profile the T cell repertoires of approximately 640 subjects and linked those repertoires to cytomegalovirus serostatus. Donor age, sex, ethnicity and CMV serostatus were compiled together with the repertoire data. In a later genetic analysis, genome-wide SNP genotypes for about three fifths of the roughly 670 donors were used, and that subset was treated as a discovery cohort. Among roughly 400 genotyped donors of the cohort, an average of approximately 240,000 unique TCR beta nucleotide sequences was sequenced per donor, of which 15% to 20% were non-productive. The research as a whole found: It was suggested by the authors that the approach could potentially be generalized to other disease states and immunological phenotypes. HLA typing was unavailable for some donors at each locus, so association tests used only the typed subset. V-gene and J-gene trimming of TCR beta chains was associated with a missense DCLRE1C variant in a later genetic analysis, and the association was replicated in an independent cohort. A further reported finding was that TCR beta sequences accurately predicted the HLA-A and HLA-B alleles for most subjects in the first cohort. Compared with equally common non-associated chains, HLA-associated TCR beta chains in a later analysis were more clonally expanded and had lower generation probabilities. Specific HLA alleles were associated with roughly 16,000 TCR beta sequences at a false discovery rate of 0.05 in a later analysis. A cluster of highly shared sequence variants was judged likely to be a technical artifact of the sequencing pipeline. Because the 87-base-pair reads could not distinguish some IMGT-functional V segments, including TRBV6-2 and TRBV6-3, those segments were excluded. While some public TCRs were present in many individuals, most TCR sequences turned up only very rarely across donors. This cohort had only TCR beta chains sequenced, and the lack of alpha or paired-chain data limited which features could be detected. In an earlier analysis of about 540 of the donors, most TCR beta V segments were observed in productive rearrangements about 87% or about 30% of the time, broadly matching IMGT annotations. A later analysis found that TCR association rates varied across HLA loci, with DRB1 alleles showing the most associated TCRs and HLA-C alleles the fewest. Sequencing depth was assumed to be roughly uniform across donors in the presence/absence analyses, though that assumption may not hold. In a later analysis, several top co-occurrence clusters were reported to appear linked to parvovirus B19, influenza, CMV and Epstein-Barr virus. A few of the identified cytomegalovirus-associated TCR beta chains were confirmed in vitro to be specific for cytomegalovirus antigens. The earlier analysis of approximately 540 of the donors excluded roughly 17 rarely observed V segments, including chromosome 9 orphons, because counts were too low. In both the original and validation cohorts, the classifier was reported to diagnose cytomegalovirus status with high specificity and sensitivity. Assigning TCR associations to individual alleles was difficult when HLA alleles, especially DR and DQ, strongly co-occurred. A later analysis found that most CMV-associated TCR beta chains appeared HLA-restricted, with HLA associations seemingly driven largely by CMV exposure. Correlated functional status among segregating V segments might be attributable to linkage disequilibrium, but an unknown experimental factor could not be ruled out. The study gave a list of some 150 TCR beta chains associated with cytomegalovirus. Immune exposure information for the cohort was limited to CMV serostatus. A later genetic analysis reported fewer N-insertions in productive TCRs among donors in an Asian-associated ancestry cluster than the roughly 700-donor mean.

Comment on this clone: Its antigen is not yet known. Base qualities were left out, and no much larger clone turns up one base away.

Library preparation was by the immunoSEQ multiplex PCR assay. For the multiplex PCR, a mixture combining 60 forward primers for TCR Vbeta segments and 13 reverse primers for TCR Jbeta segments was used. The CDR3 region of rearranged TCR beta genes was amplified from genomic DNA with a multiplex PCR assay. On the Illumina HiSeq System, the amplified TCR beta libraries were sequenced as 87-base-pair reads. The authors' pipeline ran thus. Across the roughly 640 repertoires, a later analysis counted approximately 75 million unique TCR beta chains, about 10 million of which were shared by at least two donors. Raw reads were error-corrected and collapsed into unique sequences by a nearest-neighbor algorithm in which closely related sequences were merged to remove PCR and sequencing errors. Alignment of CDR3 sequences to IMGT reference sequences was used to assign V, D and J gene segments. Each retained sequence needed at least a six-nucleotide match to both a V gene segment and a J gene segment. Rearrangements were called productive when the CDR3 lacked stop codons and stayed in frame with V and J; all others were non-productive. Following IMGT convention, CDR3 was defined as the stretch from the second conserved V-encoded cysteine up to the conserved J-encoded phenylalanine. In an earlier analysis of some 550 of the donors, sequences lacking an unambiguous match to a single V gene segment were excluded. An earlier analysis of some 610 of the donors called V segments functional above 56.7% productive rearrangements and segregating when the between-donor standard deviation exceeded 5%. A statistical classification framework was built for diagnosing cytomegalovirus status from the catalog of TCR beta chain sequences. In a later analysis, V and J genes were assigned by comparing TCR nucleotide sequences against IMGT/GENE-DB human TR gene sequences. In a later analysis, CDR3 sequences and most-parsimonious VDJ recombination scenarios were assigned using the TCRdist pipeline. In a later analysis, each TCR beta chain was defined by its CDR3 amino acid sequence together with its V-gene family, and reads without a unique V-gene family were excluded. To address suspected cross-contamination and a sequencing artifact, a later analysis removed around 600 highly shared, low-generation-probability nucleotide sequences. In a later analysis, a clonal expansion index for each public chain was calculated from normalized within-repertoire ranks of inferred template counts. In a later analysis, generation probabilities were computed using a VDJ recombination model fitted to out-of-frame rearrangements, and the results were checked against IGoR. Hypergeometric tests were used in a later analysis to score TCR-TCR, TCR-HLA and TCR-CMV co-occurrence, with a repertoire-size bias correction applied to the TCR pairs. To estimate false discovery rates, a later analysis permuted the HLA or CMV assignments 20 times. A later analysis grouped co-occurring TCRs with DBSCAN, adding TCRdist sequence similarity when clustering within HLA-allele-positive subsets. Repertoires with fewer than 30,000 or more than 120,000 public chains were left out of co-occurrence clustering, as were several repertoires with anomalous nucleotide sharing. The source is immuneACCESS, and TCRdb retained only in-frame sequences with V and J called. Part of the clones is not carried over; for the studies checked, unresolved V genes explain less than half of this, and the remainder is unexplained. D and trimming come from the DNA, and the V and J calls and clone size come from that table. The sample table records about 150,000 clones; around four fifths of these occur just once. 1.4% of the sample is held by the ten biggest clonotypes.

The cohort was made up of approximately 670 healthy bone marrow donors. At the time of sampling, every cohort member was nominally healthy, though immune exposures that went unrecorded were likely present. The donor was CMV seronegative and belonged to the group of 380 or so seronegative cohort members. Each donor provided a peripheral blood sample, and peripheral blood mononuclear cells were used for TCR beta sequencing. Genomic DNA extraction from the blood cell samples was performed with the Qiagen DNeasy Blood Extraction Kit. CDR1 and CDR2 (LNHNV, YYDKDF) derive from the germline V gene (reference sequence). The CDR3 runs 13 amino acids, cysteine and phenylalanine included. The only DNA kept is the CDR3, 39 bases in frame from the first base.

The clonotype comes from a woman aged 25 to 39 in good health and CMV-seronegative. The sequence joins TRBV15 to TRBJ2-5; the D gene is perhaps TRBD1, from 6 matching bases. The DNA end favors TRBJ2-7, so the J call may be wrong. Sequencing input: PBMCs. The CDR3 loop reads CATSRVQGYEQYF. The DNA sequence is TGTGCCACCAGCAGAGTCCAGGGGTACGAGCAGTACTTC.